This record looks at one T cell receptor beta chain sequence and its context. Its antigen remains unidentified. Base qualities are missing; no much larger clone stands one base away. Hyperthyroidism patients were newly diagnosed, with disease duration under 2 months, and aged 18 to 65 years. Patients with other autoimmune diseases, uncontrolled infections, pregnancy or lactation were excluded from the study. Diagnosis was based on clinical symptoms, serum thyroxine, TRAb, thyroid ultrasound and orbital computed tomography. Total RNA was extracted using Trizol reagent, and RNA quality was checked on an Agilent 2100 Bioanalyzer. The sample originates from a study of Graves' ophthalmopathy and Graves' hyperthyroidism (dated by TCRdb to the late 2010s). A note on the overall study: Hyperthyroidism was defined as stable when no progression to ophthalmopathy occurred within 18 months of follow-up. To tell Graves' ophthalmopathy apart from Graves' hyperthyroidism, and to predict which patients would progress to ophthalmopathy, the study relied on TCR beta repertoire signatures. In total, 135 blood samples were TCR-sequenced: around 42 ophthalmopathy, roughly 80 hyperthyroidism and about 17 hyperthyroidism-to-ophthalmopathy patients. To explore V-J signatures that separate ophthalmopathy from hyperthyroidism, a discovery set of about 96 patients was enrolled, consisting of 43 with ophthalmopathy and approximately 60 with stable hyperthyroidism. The independent validation cohort included approximately 19 hyperthyroidism patients plus 17 patients who later progressed from hyperthyroidism to ophthalmopathy. In roughly 6 hyperthyroidism patients, the T-cell repertoires found in thyroid tissue were compared with those found in blood. After sampling, hyperthyroidism patients received methimazole starting at 30 mg daily, and ophthalmopathy patients received high-dose intravenous methylprednisolone. Findings and caveats that apply to the study as a whole: Among expanded thyroid clonotypes with frequency above 0.001, most also showed up in blood, which suggests that blood repertoires may reflect the thyroid immune response. In cross-validation, the 13-signature model distinguished ophthalmopathy from stable hyperthyroidism with about 90% sensitivity and roughly 84% specificity, while in the test set the corresponding values were approximately 80% and 75%. Sample size was not predetermined statistically, and investigators were not blinded to group allocation. In validation, the model predicted ophthalmopathy progression with about 71% sensitivity and about 77% specificity; 12 predicted patients were CT-confirmed with GO in a median of approximately 6.5 months.

For repertoire sequencing, the TCR beta CDR3 regions were amplified from RNA transcripts. HTBI primers and the Qiagen OneStep RT-PCR kit were used in a first-round RT-PCR, which was followed by a second-round multiplex PCR, size selection and purification. The libraries underwent paired-end sequencing with 100 bp reads on an Illumina HiSeq2000. On the authors' methods: SOAPnuke was used for read processing, and reads with adapters, uncalled bases, a mean Phred below 15, or no exact constant-primer or identifier match were discarded. COPE v1.2.5 was used to merge high-quality paired reads. Clonotypes were defined as unique nucleotide sequences and were aligned to IMGT TRB V, D and J references using MiTCR v1.1. The analysis was limited to V-J combinations with a frequency above 0.0001, which together covered around 99% of the repertoires. For each V-J combination, a TCR clonal expansion and chaos score was defined as F50 clonal expansion divided by the chaos observed in the TCRdist matrix. Features were reduced by Welch's t-statistics and random forest to over ten V-J combinations, which fed a naive Bayes classifier. The Morisita-Horn index was used to measure how similar the thyroid and blood repertoires were. TCRdb reworked the public reads: Q25 trimming with fastp, MiXCR clone assembly, productive beta chains retained. Each CDR3 protein appears once, grouped with its most common genes and DNA. The V and J calls and clone size are TCRdb's, not the authors'. This sample comprises 500,000 to 700,000 distinct CDR3 sequences, about 40% of them detected only once. Approximately 4.1% of the sample rests with the top ten.

Material for sequencing was peripheral blood or thyroid tissue (not recorded which). The receptor was derived from an adult man with Graves' hyperthyroidism.

The CDR3 is CASSQEVAGSLEQYF. The sequence in DNA is TGTGCCAGCAGCCAAGAGGTGGCGGGCTCCCTCGAGCAGTACTTC. The chain is made from TRBV4-2 and TRBJ2-7; the D segment could be TRBD2, given 5 matching bases. From the germline V gene, CDR1 is LGHNA and CDR2 is YNFKEQ. Trimming removed 0 bases from V and 6 bases from J, leaving 15 bases between the germline ends. The CDR3, from cysteine to phenylalanine, totals 15 residues. The read is trimmed to its CDR3 DNA, 45 bases read in frame from base 1.